This T cell receptor (beta chain) was recorded in a study of lymphopenia after photon versus proton radiotherapy. Sequenced by immunoSEQ multiplex PCR; TCRdb stores in-frame clones only, minus some. The repertoire holds about 40,000 clones, with about 86% as singletons. Germline V gene sequence: CDR1 MNHEY, CDR2 SMNVEV (reference sequence). The CDR3 has 12 amino acids. V lost 7 bases to trimming and J lost 3 bases; unmatched junction nucleotides: 1. This specimen was peripheral blood, taken from a patient treated with proton-based radiotherapy. This chain joins TRBV27 and TRBJ1-2; 8 bases are a match to TRBD1. This receptor was taken from a woman between 65 and 79 years old with pancreatic cancer. Some clones in this sample may be carry-over from other donors' samples. CDR3 in amino acids: CASMGQDYGYTF. CDR3 DNA: TGTGCCAGCATGGGACAGGACTATGGCTACACCTTC.